The T cell receptor beta chain under discussion was sequenced for a study of human T cells and chemical hapten exposure. For the study at large: The sensitizing agent was 2% DPC, placed on approximately 2 cm by approximately 2 cm of upper inner arm skin. A patient group, mainly female, showed alopecia areata, totalis or universalis.

General observations from the study: Among TCRs, those above 1 in 1000 frequency were unaffected by DPC sensitization. With alopecia, donors may have immune responses unlike healthy people's.

TCRdb called the RACE reads again in MiXCR, with one record for every CDR3 protein. The table records about 120,000 distinct CDR3 sequences, 9% to 14% of them present only once. The germline CDR1 and CDR2 sequences are DFQATT and SNEGSKA (reference sequence). CDR3 size: 12 residues. V was shortened by 0 bases and J by 5 bases, with 8 bases between the two germline ends. This clonotype occurred many times. Its antigen remains unknown. The time point here: patch test 1, 2 weeks after DPC sensitization. The sample's treatment: therapeutic diphenylcyclopropenone sensitization with weekly scalp DPC. V usage is TRBV20-1 and J usage is TRBJ2-7, with D hard to call. This sequence was found in a woman between 50 and 59 years old with alopecia areata. Some clones in this sample may be carry-over from other donors' samples. Sequencing used whole blood, obtained in connection with sensitization to the hapten diphenylcyclopropenone (DPC). Here the CDR3 reads CSARDRYDEQYF. The CDR3 DNA follows: TGCAGTGCTAGAGATCGATACGACGAGCAGTACTTC.